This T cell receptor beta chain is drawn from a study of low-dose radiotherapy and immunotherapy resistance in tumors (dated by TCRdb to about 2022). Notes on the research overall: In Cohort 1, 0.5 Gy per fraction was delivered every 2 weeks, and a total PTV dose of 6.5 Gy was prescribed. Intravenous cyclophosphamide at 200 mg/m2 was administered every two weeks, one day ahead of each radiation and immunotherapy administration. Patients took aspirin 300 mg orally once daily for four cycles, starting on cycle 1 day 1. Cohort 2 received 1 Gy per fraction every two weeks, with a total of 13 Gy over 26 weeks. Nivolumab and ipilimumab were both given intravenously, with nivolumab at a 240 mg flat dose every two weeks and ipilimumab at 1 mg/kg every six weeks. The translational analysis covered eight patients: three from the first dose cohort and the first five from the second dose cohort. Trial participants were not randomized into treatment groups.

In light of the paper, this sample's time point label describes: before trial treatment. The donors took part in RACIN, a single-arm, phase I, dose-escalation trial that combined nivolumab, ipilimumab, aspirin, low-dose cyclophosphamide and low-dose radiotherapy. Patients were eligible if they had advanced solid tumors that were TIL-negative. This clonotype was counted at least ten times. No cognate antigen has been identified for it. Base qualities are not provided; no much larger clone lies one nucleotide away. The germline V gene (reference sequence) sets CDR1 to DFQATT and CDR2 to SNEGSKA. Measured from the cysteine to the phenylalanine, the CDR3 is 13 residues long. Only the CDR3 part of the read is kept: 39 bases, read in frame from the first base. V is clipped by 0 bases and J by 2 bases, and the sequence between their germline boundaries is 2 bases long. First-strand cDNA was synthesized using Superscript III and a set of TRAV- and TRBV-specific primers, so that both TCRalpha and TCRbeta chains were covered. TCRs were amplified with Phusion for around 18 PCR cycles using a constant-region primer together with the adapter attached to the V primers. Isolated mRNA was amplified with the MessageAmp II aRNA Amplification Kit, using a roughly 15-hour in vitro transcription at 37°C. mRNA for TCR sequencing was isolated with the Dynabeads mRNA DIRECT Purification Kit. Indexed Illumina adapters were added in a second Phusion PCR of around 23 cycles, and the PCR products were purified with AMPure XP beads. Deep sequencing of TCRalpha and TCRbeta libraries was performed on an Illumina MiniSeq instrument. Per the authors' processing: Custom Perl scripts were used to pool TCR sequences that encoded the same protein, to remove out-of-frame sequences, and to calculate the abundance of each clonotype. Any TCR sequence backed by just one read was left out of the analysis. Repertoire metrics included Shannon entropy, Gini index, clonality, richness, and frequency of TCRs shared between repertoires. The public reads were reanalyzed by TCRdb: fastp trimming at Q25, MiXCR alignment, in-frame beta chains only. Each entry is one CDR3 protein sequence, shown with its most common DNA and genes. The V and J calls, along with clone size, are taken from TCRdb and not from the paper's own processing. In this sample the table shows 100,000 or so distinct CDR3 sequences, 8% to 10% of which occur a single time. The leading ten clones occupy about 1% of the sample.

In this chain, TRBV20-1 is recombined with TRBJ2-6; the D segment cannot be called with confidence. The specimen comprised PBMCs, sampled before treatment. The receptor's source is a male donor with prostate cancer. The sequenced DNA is TGCAGTGCTAGAGATGCTGGGGCCAACGTCCTGACTTTC. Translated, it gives CSARDAGANVLTF.